This T cell receptor beta chain was found in a study of blood T cell repertoires in COVID-19. Whole-study context: COVID-19 samples, acute and convalescent, were from the United States, Italy and Spain. In each case, the material was cDNA or gDNA derived from T cells, B-cell-depleted T cells, or PBMCs.

The CDR3 has 18 amino acids. V was clipped by 4 bases and J by 5 bases; unmatched bases: 17. CDR1 and CDR2 (germline): LGHNA, YNFKEQ. Authors' data handling: For nucleated cells, counts were estimated from reference gene primer amplification. Assay: immunoSEQ multiplex PCR; the TCRdb copy retains only in-frame clones and omits some. V and J calls and clone size come straight from that table; D and trimming were deduced from the DNA. Of approximately 240,000 clones in the sample, about 90% were seen once. The sequence came from a woman younger than 35 who had recovered from COVID-19. The rearrangement uses TRBV4-2 and TRBJ2-5, with TRBD2 matching 9 bases. Sequencing was carried out using PBMCs or T cells enriched from blood (not recorded which). In DNA, the CDR3 is TGTGCCAGCAGCCTCCAAGGTCGGGGGACTAGCTCTTTGGAGACCCAGTACTTC. It specifies CASSLQGRGTSSLETQYF.